Below are 28 T cell receptor beta chains sequenced from a single sample in a study of control samples from healthy donors and cancer patients. TCRdb's copy holds only in-frame clones and misses some; the assay was immunoSEQ multiplex PCR. Of about 120,000 clones in the sample, about nine tenths were seen once. The specimen was blood. The source is a man aged 35 to 55 in good health.

The rearrangement uses TRBV5-5 and TRBJ2-5; TRBD2 aligns across 7 bases. Germline V gene lookup returns CDR1 SGHKS and CDR2 YYEKEE (reference sequence). V gave up 4 bases and J gave up 2 bases; unmatched junction bases: 11. This CDR3 is 16 amino acids long. The CDR3 nucleotides are TGTGCCAGCAGCACGAGTTCGGGGGGAGTTCAAGAGACCCAGTACTTC. Protein product: CASSTSSGGVQETQYF.

This clone was seen at least ten times. CDR3 sequence (DNA): TGTGCCAGCAGCTTAGCGCGGCCTACCCTTAACACCGGGGAGCTGTTTTTT. It is translated as CASSLARPTLNTGELFF. V gene TRBV7-2 combines with J gene TRBJ2-2; no clear D. This CDR3 has 17 amino acids. V was cut by 0 bases and J by 2 bases, with 13 bases left in between. The germline gives CDR1 SGHTA, CDR2 FQGNSA.

This chain uses TRBV20-1 with TRBJ1-5, with D perhaps TRBD1 (6 bases). The CDR3 consists of 13 residues. The V gene lost 3 bases and the J gene lost 5 bases, with 11 bases spanning the gap. CDR1 is DFQATT, CDR2 SNEGSKA, per germline (reference sequence). The CDR3 reads CSASRDTHQPQHF. CDR3 nucleotides: TGCAGTGCTAGTCGGGACACTCATCAGCCCCAGCATTTT.

The chain is built from TRBV10-2 and TRBJ1-2; 8 nucleotides line up with TRBD1. Per the germline V gene, CDR1 is WSHSY and CDR2 is SAAADI. This CDR3 is built from 11 residues. V trimming: 6 bases; J trimming: 9 bases; junction bases outside the gene matches: 3. CDR3 protein: CASRGQERYTF. As DNA, the CDR3 is TGCGCCAGCAGGGGACAGGAGCGCTACACCTTC.

This chain uses TRBV18 with TRBJ1-6, with D possibly matching TRBD1 (5 bases). Germline V gene data show CDR1 as KGHSH and CDR2 as LQKENI. Trimming removed 3 bases from V and 7 bases from J, with 10 bases in between. The CDR3 covers 14 residues. The CDR3 here is CASSPGTGNSPLHF. For the CDR3, the DNA is TGTGCCAGCTCACCCGGGACGGGGAATTCACCCCTCCACTTT.

V and J are TRBV5-1 and TRBJ1-4, with 9 bases fitting TRBD1. Trimming cost V 0 bases and J 7 bases; bases outside gene matches: 7. This CDR3 contains 16 residues. CDR1 is SGHRS, CDR2 YFSETQ, per germline. Here the CDR3 DNA reads TGCGCCAGCAGCTTGGGTCCTGGGACAGGGCTTGAAAAACTGTTTTTT. Its translation is CASSLGPGTGLEKLFF.

The chain is built from TRBV12-3 or TRBV12-4 and TRBJ1-6; 9 bases are a match to TRBD1. After removal of 4 bases from V and 9 bases from J, the junction contained 1 base not matched to a gene. The CDR3 consists of 13 residues. CDR3 amino acids: CASSSDRGSPLHF. CDR3 bases: TGTGCCAGCAGTTCGGACAGGGGTTCACCCCTCCACTTT.

This clone was found once. The chain links TRBV9 to TRBJ2-4; 14 positions match TRBD2. CDR1 is SGDLS and CDR2 is YYNGEE in the germline V gene. This CDR3 is 18 amino acids long. After removal of 3 bases from V and 8 bases from J, the junction contained 13 bases not matched to a gene. The CDR3 sequence is CASSAGYATSGGAYIQYF. The CDR3 nucleotides are TGTGCCAGCAGCGCCGGATACGCGACTAGCGGGGGGGCTTACATTCAGTACTTC.

The V and J genes are TRBV28 and TRBJ2-3; 10 nucleotides match TRBD2. V gave up 4 bases and J gave up 4 bases; unmatched junction bases: 11. Germline-derived CDR1 and CDR2 are MDHEN and SYDVKM. The CDR3 extends over 17 amino acids. CDR3 DNA sequence: TGTGCCAGCAGTTCGGGCCGTGCCAGCGGGGGGGCAGATACGCAGTATTTT. Translating it yields CASSSGRASGGADTQYF.

CDR3 amino acids: CATSEAGQGLTGELFF. CDR3 nucleotide sequence: TGTGCCACCAGCGAGGCGGGACAGGGCTTAACCGGGGAGCTGTTTTTT. J is TRBJ2-2 and V is TRBV24-1, with 9 bases identical to TRBD1. This CDR3 spans 16 amino acids. V lost 7 bases and J lost 5; bases outside the gene matches: 10. Germline V lookup: CDR1 KGHDR, CDR2 SFDVKD.

This rearrangement joins TRBV4-2 to TRBJ2-1; D not certain. The CDR3 contains 15 residues. The germline CDR1 and CDR2 sequences are LGHNA and YNFKEQ. V was pared by 3 bases and J by 0 bases, with 9 bases between. The CDR3 bases are TGTGCCAGCAGCCAGGCATTGTTCTCCTACAATGAGCAGTTCTTC. It specifies CASSQALFSYNEQFF.

This clone was picked up one time. This rearrangement joins TRBV18 to TRBJ1-5; D possibly corresponds to TRBD1 (5 bases). CDR1 KGHSH and CDR2 LQKENI come from the germline V gene. CDR3 size: 14 residues. V was shortened by 4 bases and J by 0 bases, with 7 bases between the two germline ends. The CDR3 is CASSLQDSNQPQHF. The CDR3, as DNA: TGTGCCAGCTCACTACAGGATAGCAATCAGCCCCAGCATTTT.

This clone was counted a single time. This rearrangement joins TRBV4-3 to TRBJ1-2; 7 bases map to TRBD1. The CDR3 is 15 amino acids. Germline CDR1 and CDR2: LGHNA and YSLEER. Germline trimming cut 4 bases from V and 0 bases from J; bases unmatched to any gene: 5. The CDR3 DNA reads TGCGCCAGCAGCCGAGGGGACAGAGCTAACTATGGCTACACCTTC. Its translation is CASSRGDRANYGYTF.

The V and J genes are TRBV6-1 and TRBJ2-7; 7 nucleotides line up with TRBD1. J lost 1 base, V lost 3 bases, and 6 bases had no gene match. This CDR3 comprises 15 residues. The germline gives CDR1 MNHNS, CDR2 SASEGT. In DNA, the CDR3 is TGTGCCAGCAGTGAGGGGGACAGTACGTCCTACGAGCAGTACTTC. Its protein product is CASSEGDSTSYEQYF.

The chain couples TRBV6-5 to TRBJ1-2, with 7 bases aligning to TRBD1. There are 15 residues in the CDR3. The V gene's germline CDR1 is MNHEY and CDR2 SVGAGI. After removal of 6 bases from V and 3 bases from J, the junction contained 10 bases not matched to a gene. CDR3 sequence (DNA): TGTGCCAGCAGCCCAAATAAGGGGGCGGACTATGGCTACACCTTC. Residues: CASSPNKGADYGYTF.

The V and J genes are TRBV6-5 and TRBJ2-7; TRBD2 might be the D (6 bases). V was shortened by 3 bases and J by 0 bases, with 12 bases between the two germline ends. CDR1 MNHEY and CDR2 SVGAGI come from the germline V gene. The CDR3 spans 15 residues. The CDR3 sequence is CASSYGGLSSYEQYF. The CDR3 DNA sequence: TGTGCCAGCAGTTATGGGGGGTTGAGCTCCTACGAGCAGTACTTC.

The chain employs TRBV24-1 and TRBJ2-3; 7 bases are a match to TRBD2. The CDR3 covers 17 residues. The germline V gene encodes CDR1 KGHDR and CDR2 SFDVKD. V lost 2 bases to trimming and J lost 2 bases; unmatched junction nucleotides: 9. The CDR3 DNA is TGTGCCACCAGTGATTATAGGGCTAGCGGAAACACAGATACGCAGTATTTT. This translates into CATSDYRASGNTDTQYF.

This clone has a single count. The rearrangement links TRBV6-6 to TRBJ1-1; 10 positions agree with TRBD1. This CDR3 is built from 13 residues. V dropped 7 bases and J dropped 5; count of bases not matched to a gene: 4. Germline V gives CDR1 MNHNY, CDR2 SVGAGI (reference sequence). CDR3 residues: CASKGTGVTEAFF. CDR3 nucleotide sequence: TGTGCCAGCAAGGGGACAGGGGTTACTGAAGCTTTCTTT.

The chain joins TRBV7-9 to TRBJ2-1, with TRBD2 identical over 11 bases. Trimming at V came to 4 bases and at J to 9 bases, leaving 8 bases not matched to a gene. This CDR3 comprises 15 residues. Looked up from germline, CDR1 is SEHNR and CDR2 is FQNEAQ (reference sequence). The CDR3 DNA reads TGTGCCAGCAGCTCAACGACTAGCGGGGACGGTGAGCAGTTCTTC. This translates into CASSSTTSGDGEQFF.

The chain combines TRBV7-7 with TRBJ2-5; D gene ambiguous. V lost 3 bases and J lost 2, with 13 bases in between. The CDR3 has 15 amino acids. The germline V gene has CDR1 SSHAT and CDR2 FNYEAQ (reference sequence). CDR3: CASSFLVGVQETQYF. The CDR3, as DNA: TGTGCCAGCAGCTTTCTTGTAGGCGTACAAGAGACCCAGTACTTC.

V usage is TRBV7-9 and J usage is TRBJ2-2, with unresolved D. Trimming took off 6 bases at V and 2 bases at J, with 7 bases between the two ends. This CDR3 is 13 amino acids long. CDR1 is SEHNR and CDR2 is FQNEAQ in the germline V gene (reference sequence). The CDR3 region has the DNA TGTGCCAGCAGTCAGATAAACACCGGGGAGCTGTTTTTT. Translated: CASSQINTGELFF.

The chain joins TRBV7-9 to TRBJ2-7; D gene uncertain. The V end lost 6 bases, the J end lost 0 bases, and 6 bases lay between the germline ends. The CDR3 extends over 12 amino acids. Germline assignment: CDR1 SEHNR and CDR2 FQNEAQ (reference sequence). In nucleotides, the CDR3 is TGTGCCAGCAGTCCAGCCTCCTACGAGCAGTACTTC. Translated: CASSPASYEQYF.

This chain connects TRBV7-9 to TRBJ2-5; unclear D gene. Germline CDR1 is SEHNR and CDR2 is FQNEAQ (reference sequence). CDR3 length equals 12 residues. V was trimmed by 11 bases and J by 5 bases, leaving 15 bases between them. The chain's CDR3 is CASSPMGETQYF. Here the CDR3 DNA reads TGTGCCTCCTCCCCGATGGGGGAGACCCAGTACTTC.

The CDR3 DNA is TGTGCCAGCAGCGTTTGGACAGGGGGCAATGAGCAGTTCTTC. It translates to CASSVWTGGNEQFF. The rearrangement joins TRBV9 to TRBJ2-1, with TRBD1 identical over 10 bases. This CDR3 has 14 residues. Germline-derived CDR1 and CDR2 are SGDLS and YYNGEE. J was trimmed by 6 bases and V by 2 bases; bases with no gene match: 2. The full variable domain, with the rest looked up from reference TRBV9 and TRBJ2-1, is DSGVTQTPKHLITATGQRVTLRCSPRSGDLSVYWYQQSLDQGLQFLIQYYNGEERAKGNILERFSAQQFPDLHSELNLSSLELGDSALYFCASSVWTGGNEQFFGPGTRLTVL.

V is TRBV30 and J is TRBJ1-4, with D possibly matching TRBD1 (5 bases). The CDR3 runs to 12 residues. CDR1 is GTSNPN, CDR2 SVGIG, per germline (reference sequence). V lost 8 bases, J lost 6 bases, and 13 bases lay in between. The DNA of the CDR3 is TGTGCCACCGACACAGGCTATGAAAAACTGTTTTTT. Its translation is CATDTGYEKLFF.

The genes are TRBV7-2 and TRBJ2-1; TRBD1 matches 7 bases. There are 13 residues in the CDR3. Germline lookup yields CDR1 SGHTA and CDR2 FQGNSA. V shed 3 bases, J shed 11 bases, and the junction held 7 bases outside the gene matches. DNA for the CDR3: TGTGCCAGCAGCTTGGGACAGTTTACTAAGCAGTTCTTC. This codes for CASSLGQFTKQFF. Complete variable domain (other parts from reference TRBV7-2 and TRBJ2-1): GAGVSQSPSNKVTEKGKDVELRCDPISGHTALYWYRQSLGQGLEFLIYFQGNSAPDKSGLPSDRFSAERTGGSVSTLTIQRTQQEDSAVYLCASSLGQFTKQFFGPGTRLTVL.

The chain has TRBV5-8 and TRBJ2-6; 8 bases line up with TRBD1. CDR3 length: 15 residues. In germline, CDR1 is SGHTS, CDR2 YDEGEE. V gave up 7 bases and J gave up 4 bases; unmatched junction bases: 7. The CDR3 protein is CASYQGAGGANVLTF. For the CDR3, the DNA is TGTGCCAGCTACCAGGGGGCGGGCGGGGCCAACGTCCTGACTTTC.

The chain links TRBV7-8 to TRBJ1-5, with D tentatively TRBD1 (5 bases). Trimming left V 3 bases short and J 7 bases short, with 13 bases between. CDR3 length equals 14 residues. Germline V lookup: CDR1 SGHVS, CDR2 FQNEAQ. The CDR3 coding sequence is TGTGCCAGCAGCTTTGGGGGATTGGGCCAGCCCCAGCATTTT. It translates to CASSFGGLGQPQHF. The whole variable domain, remainder taken from reference TRBV7-8 and TRBJ1-5, is GAGVSQSPRYKVAKRGQDVALRCDPISGHVSLFWYQQALGQGPEFLTYFQNEAQLDKSGLPSDRFFAERPEGSVSTLKIQRTQQEDSAVYLCASSFGGLGQPQHFGDGTRLSIL.